This T cell receptor (beta chain) was recorded in a study of blood T cell repertoires in COVID-19. As for the study in general: The study drew acute and convalescent COVID-19 samples from the United States, Italy and Spain. Sources were T cells, B-cell-depleted T cells, or PBMCs; the material itself was cDNA or gDNA.

Germline CDR1 reads GTSNPN; CDR2 reads SVGIG (reference sequence). The CDR3 contains 15 residues. V was clipped by 0 bases and J by 0 bases, with 11 bases between them. This table comes from immunoSEQ multiplex PCR, and its TCRdb copy is limited to in-frame clones, with some not included. The sample lists approximately 140,000 clones, almost 85% occurring once. Ages ranged from roughly 18 to 100 years, with residence in approximately 23 US areas. Clinical history as reported by participants underpinned cohort assignment. The sequenced sample consisted of PBMCs or T cells enriched from blood (not recorded which). This TCR came from a man aged 35-49 years with acute COVID-19. J is TRBJ1-1 and V is TRBV30; perhaps TRBD1 as D (6 bases). CDR3 amino acids: CAWSVPDRLNTEAFF. The CDR3, as DNA: TGTGCCTGGAGTGTACCCGACAGGTTGAACACTGAAGCTTTCTTT.